This T cell receptor (beta chain) was retrieved from a study of blood T cell repertoires in COVID-19. Study-level background: Some COVID-19 samples were acute and others convalescent; all came from the United States, Italy and Spain. PBMCs, B-cell-depleted T cells, or T cells were the source of the cDNA or gDNA that made up the material.

Per the study methods: Estimation of nucleated cell counts was performed using reference gene primer amplification. This table comes from immunoSEQ multiplex PCR, and its TCRdb copy is limited to in-frame clones, with some not included. V, J and clone size are those of that table, while D and trimming were read from the DNA. The sample gives over 250,000 clones, 75% to 90% of which show up once; roughly 8.3% is in the top ten. Germline CDR1 reads MNHEY; CDR2 reads SMNVEV (reference sequence). V was pared by 8 bases and J by 5 bases, with 16 bases between. The CDR3 sequence is 13 residues long. This sequence was found in a man between 35 and 55 years old who had recovered from COVID-19. The V and J genes are TRBV27 and TRBJ2-7; D is perhaps TRBD1 (6 bases). The sequencing sample was made of PBMCs or T cells enriched from blood (not recorded which). The CDR3 is CASRENRVDEQYF. DNA for the CDR3: TGTGCCAGCCGAGAAAACAGGGTGGACGAGCAGTACTTC.